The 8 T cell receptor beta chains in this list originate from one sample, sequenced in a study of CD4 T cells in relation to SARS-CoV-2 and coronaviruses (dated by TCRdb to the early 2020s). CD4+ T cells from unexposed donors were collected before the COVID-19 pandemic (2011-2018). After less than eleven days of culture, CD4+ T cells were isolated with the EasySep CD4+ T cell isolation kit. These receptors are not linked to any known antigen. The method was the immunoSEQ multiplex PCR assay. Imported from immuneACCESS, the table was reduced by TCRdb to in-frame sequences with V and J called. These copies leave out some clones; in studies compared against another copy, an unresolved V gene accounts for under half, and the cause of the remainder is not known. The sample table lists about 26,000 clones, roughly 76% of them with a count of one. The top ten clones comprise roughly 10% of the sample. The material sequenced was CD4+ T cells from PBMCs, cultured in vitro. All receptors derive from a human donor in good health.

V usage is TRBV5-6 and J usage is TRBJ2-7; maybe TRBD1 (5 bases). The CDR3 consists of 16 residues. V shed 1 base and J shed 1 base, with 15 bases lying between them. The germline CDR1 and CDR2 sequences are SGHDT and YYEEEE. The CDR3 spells CASSLPQGMGSYEQYF. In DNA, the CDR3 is TGTGCCAGCAGCTTGCCCCAGGGTATGGGTTCCTACGAGCAGTACTTC. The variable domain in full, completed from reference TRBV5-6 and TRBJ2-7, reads DAGVTQSPTHLIKTRGQQVTLRCSPKSGHDTVSWYQQALGQGPQFIFQYYEEEERQRGNFPDRFSGHQFPNYSSELNVNALLLGDSALYLCASSLPQGMGSYEQYFGPGTRLTVT.

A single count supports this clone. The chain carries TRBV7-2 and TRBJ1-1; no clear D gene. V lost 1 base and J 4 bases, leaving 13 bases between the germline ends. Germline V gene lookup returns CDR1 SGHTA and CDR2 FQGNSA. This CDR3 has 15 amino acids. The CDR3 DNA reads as TGTGCCAGCAGCTTAGAACCAGTAGGTAGCACTGAAGCTTTCTTT. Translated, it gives CASSLEPVGSTEAFF.

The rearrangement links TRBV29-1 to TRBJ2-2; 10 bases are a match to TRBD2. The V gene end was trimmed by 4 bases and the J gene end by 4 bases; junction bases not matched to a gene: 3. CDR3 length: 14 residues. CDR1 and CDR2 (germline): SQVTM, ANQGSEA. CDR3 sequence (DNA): TGCAGCGTTGGCCTAGCGGGAGCCACCGGGGAGCTGTTTTTT. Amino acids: CSVGLAGATGELFF.

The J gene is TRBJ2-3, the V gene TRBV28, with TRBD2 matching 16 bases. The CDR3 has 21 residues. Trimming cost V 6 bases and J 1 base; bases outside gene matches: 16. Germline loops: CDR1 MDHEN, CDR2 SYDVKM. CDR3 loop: CASSPGLAGGLFKGRTDTQYF. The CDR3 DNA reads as TGTGCCAGCAGCCCGGGACTAGCGGGGGGGCTTTTCAAAGGGCGCACAGATACGCAGTATTTT.

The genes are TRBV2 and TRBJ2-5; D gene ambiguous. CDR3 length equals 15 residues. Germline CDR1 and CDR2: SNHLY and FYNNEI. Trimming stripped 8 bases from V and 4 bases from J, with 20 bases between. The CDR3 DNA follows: TGTGCCAGCGAACACGCGGCGTTTGGACGAGAGACCCAGTACTTC. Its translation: CASEHAAFGRETQYF.

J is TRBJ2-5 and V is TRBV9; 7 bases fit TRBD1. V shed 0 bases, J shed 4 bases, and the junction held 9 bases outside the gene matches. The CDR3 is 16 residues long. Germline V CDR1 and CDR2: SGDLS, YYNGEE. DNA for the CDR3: TGTGCCAGCAGCGTAGGGGCAGGGGGTGGTGTAGAGACCCAGTACTTC. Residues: CASSVGAGGGVETQYF.

The CDR3 sequence is CASSLGRNSNQPQHF. CDR3 sequence (DNA): TGTGCCAGCAGCTTAGGACGTAATAGCAATCAGCCCCAGCATTTT. J is TRBJ1-5 and V is TRBV7-9; D call uncertain. Germline V lookup: CDR1 SEHNR, CDR2 FQNEAQ (reference sequence). The CDR3 sequence is 15 residues long. V lost 1 base, J lost 0 bases, and 7 bases lay in between.

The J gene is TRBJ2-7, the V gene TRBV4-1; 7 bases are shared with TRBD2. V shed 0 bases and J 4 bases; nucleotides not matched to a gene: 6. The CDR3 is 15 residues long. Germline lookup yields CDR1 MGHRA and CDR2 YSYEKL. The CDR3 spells CASSQDAGVSYEQYF. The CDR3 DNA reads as TGCGCCAGCAGCCAAGATGCGGGAGTTTCGTACGAGCAGTACTTC.